Following are 5 T cell receptor beta chains from one sample sequenced in a study of T cell responses to AZD1222 COVID-19 vaccine. Generated by immunoSEQ multiplex PCR, the TCRdb table keeps only in-frame clones and is missing some. The sample lists over 110,000 clones; roughly 91% were seen once. The material was peripheral blood, obtained on day 0 of AZD1222 vaccination. These receptors originate from an adult in good health.

In its sample, this clone was seen once. This rearrangement joins TRBV7-9 to TRBJ1-3, with a tentative D call TRBD1 (5 bases). Trimming pared 7 bases from V and 2 bases from J, leaving 9 bases between. Germline CDR1 reads SEHNR; CDR2 reads FQNEAQ (reference sequence). The CDR3 is 13 residues long. The CDR3 is CASTGTAGNTIYF. For the CDR3, the DNA is TGTGCCAGCACAGGGACGGCTGGAAACACCATATATTTT.

The genes are TRBV4-3 and TRBJ2-4; 9 positions agree with TRBD1. The CDR3 runs to 15 residues. The J segment lost 6 bases and the V segment lost 0 bases, leaving 3 bases of the junction unmatched. Germline CDR1 LGHNA, CDR2 YSLEER. CDR3 protein: CASSQEDRGLNIQYF. CDR3 in DNA: TGCGCCAGCAGCCAAGAGGACAGGGGATTAAACATTCAGTACTTC.

This chain uses TRBV23-1 with TRBJ1-5; D call uncertain. TRBV23-1 counts as an open reading frame of uncertain function. V dropped 8 bases and J dropped 3 bases, with 14 bases sitting between them. CDR3 size: 14 residues. Here the CDR3 reads CASGRAVLNQPQHF. DNA for the CDR3: TGCGCCAGCGGGAGGGCTGTTCTCAATCAGCCCCAGCATTTT.

The genes are TRBV6-2 or TRBV6-3 and TRBJ2-5; D call uncertain. Germline-derived CDR1 and CDR2 are MNHEY and SVGEGT. Trimming took 4 bases from V and 3 from J, leaving 9 bases between them. CDR3 length equals 13 residues. This CDR3 is CASSWAGEETQYF. The CDR3 DNA sequence: TGTGCCAGCAGTTGGGCCGGAGAAGAGACCCAGTACTTC.

The rearrangement joins TRBV7-3 to TRBJ2-1, with a tentative D call TRBD1 (5 bases). This CDR3 spans 17 amino acids. Germline assignment: CDR1 SGHTA and CDR2 FQGTGA. Trimming pared 0 bases from V and 4 bases from J, leaving 16 bases between. The CDR3 region is CASSLTSSGSPYNEQFF. The CDR3 DNA follows: TGTGCCAGCAGCTTAACTTCGTCAGGGTCCCCTTACAATGAGCAGTTCTTC.